Following are 4 T cell receptor beta chains from one sample sequenced in a study of blood T cell repertoires in COVID-19. TCRdb's table, derived via immunoSEQ multiplex PCR, lists solely in-frame clones and lacks some. The sample consists of some 230,000 clones, 84% of them appearing once. What was sequenced was peripheral blood. These receptors originate from a woman aged 55-69 years who had recovered from COVID-19.

The chain uses TRBV7-9 and TRBJ1-5; 7 bases fit TRBD1. Germline lookup yields CDR1 SEHNR and CDR2 FQNEAQ (reference sequence). CDR3 length: 15 residues. V lost 1 base and J lost 6; bases outside the gene matches: 6. The CDR3, as DNA: TGTGCCAGCAGCTTAGAGGAGGGGGCTGGTCAGCCCCAGCATTTT. Translation: CASSLEEGAGQPQHF.

This chain links TRBV6-6 with TRBJ1-1, with a possible D match to TRBD1 (6 bases). The CDR3 consists of 13 residues. Trimming pared 6 bases from V and 1 base from J, leaving 9 bases between. Germline CDR1 reads MNHNY; CDR2 reads SVGAGI (reference sequence). CDR3 sequence (DNA): TGTGCCAGCAGCCGGGGGGCGAACACTGAAGCTTTCTTT. Its translation: CASSRGANTEAFF.

The chain carries TRBV7-2 and TRBJ2-5; 8 bases fit TRBD2. Losses at the gene ends were 2 bases for V and 5 bases for J; bases not matched to a gene: 7. The V gene's germline CDR1 is SGHTA and CDR2 FQGNSA. The CDR3 length is 15 residues. The CDR3 is CASSLNGGARETQYF. The CDR3 bases are TGTGCCAGCAGCTTAAACGGGGGGGCCCGGGAGACCCAGTACTTC.

In this sample, this clone turned up once. The rearrangement links TRBV3-1 (or the pseudogene TRBV3-2) to TRBJ1-2, with 7 bases that match TRBD1. V shed 1 base and J 3 bases; nucleotides not matched to a gene: 11. Germline V CDR1 and CDR2: LGHDT, YNNKEL (reference sequence). This CDR3 contains 17 residues. The CDR3 sequence: CASSQGSFRGVDYGYTF. In DNA form, the CDR3 reads TGTGCCAGCAGCCAAGGGTCTTTCAGGGGGGTTGACTATGGCTACACCTTC.